This TCR beta chain was sequenced during a study of shared clonotypes between healthy human individuals. In the sorted-subset replicate PCRs, 200 ng DNA, 25,000 to 30,000 T cell genomes, was used. Profiling relied on immunoSEQ multiplex PCR, and the TCRdb table lists in-frame clones only, not all of them. Among about 1.5 million clones listed, approximately 98% were seen once. Sequenced sample: naive CD4+ T cells sorted from blood. Indicated subset: CD45RA+ positively selected. This TCR was recovered from a man aged 25-40 years in good health.

CDR3 in amino acids: CASSQSRGDEKLFF. CDR3 DNA: TGTGCCAGCAGCCAAAGTCGGGGGGATGAAAAACTGTTTTTT. The chain recombines TRBV5-6 with TRBJ1-4, with D perhaps matching TRBD1 (5 bases). V lost 4 bases and J lost 6, with 13 bases in between. Per germline, CDR1 SGHDT and CDR2 YYEEEE. The CDR3 extends over 14 amino acids.